The clone carrying this T cell receptor beta chain was picked up a small number of times. Transcripts of RNA were the source for amplifying TCR beta CDR3 regions. In the first round, RT-PCR was carried out with HTBI primers, and a multiplex PCR formed the second round. MiXCR, applied by TCRdb to the multiplex PCR reads, yields one record per CDR3 protein. The profile covers about 400,000 distinct CDR3 sequences, with about 16% appearing a single time and more than 1.5% taken by the ten largest. This sample was included in a study of Graves' ophthalmopathy and Graves' hyperthyroidism. V trimming: 6 bases; J trimming: 6 bases; junction bases outside the gene matches: 9. The CDR3 covers 15 residues.

Source material: peripheral blood. This receptor was obtained from a woman aged 18-29 years with Graves' ophthalmopathy. The chain uses TRBV12-3 or TRBV12-4 and TRBJ1-5; 9 bases line up with TRBD1. The CDR3 reads CASSQRDRVGQPQHF. For the CDR3, the DNA is TGTGCCAGCAGCCAACGGGACAGGGTGGGTCAGCCCCAGCATTTT.